The sequence of this T cell receptor (beta chain) was determined in a study of T cell changes during pregnancy in multiple sclerosis. Sequenced by immunoSEQ multiplex PCR; TCRdb stores in-frame clones only, minus some. The table lists approximately 130,000 clones, roughly 97% of them singletons. The sequencing used peripheral blood, collected after pregnancy. The receptor was isolated from a female donor with multiple sclerosis, enrolled in a pregnancy study.

The DNA of the CDR3 is TGTGCCATCAGCCAGGGGAATGAGAATCAGCCCCAGCATTTT. It yields the protein CAISQGNENQPQHF. V usage is TRBV10-3 and J usage is TRBJ1-5, with a weak D call TRBD1 (6 bases). The ends were cut back, 6 bases at V and 4 bases at J, with 13 bases in the middle. The CDR3 is made up of 14 amino acids. Per the germline V gene, CDR1 is ENHRY and CDR2 is SYGVKD.